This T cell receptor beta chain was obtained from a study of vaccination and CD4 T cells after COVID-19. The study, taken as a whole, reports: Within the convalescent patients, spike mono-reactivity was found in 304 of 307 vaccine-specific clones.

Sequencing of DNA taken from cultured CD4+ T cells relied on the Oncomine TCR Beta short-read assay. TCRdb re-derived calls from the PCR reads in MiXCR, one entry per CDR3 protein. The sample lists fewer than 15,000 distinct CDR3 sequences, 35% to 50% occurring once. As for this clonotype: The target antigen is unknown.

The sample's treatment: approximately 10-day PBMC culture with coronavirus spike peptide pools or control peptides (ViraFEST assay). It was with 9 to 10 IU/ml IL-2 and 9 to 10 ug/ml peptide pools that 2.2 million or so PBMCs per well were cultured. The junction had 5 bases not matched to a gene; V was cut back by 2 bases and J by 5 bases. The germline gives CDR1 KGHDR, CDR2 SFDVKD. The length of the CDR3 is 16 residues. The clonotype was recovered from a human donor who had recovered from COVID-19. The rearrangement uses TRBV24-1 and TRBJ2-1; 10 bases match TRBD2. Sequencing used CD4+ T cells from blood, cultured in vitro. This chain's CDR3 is CATSDSGTSVNNEQFF. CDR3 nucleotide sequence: TGTGCCACCAGTGATTCGGGGACTAGCGTTAACAATGAGCAGTTCTTC.